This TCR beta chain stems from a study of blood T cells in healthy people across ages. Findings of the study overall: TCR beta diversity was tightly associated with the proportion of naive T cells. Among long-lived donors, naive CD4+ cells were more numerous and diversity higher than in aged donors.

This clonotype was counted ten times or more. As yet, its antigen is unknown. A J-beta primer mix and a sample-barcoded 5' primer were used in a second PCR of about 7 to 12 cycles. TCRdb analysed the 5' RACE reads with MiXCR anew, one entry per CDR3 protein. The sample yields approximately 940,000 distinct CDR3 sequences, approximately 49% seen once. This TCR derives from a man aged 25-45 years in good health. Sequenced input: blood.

CDR3 bases: TGCAGTGCTAGAGATCTGAGACTAGGGTACGAGCAGTACTTC. Translated, it gives CSARDLRLGYEQYF. This sequence joins TRBV20-1 and TRBJ2-7, with D perhaps TRBD2 (6 bases). This CDR3 has 14 amino acids. V was trimmed by 0 bases and J by 4 bases, leaving 13 bases between them. Germline V gene lookup returns CDR1 DFQATT and CDR2 SNEGSKA (reference sequence).